This T cell receptor beta chain was recovered during a study of Ad26.COV2.S vaccination and SARS-CoV-2 variants. Study-wide findings and caveats: Using TCR breadth and depth analyses may have led to underestimated total T cell responses.

Sequencing was performed with immunoSEQ multiplex PCR; in TCRdb, only in-frame clones are kept and a portion is missing. The sample lists some 640,000 clones; roughly nine tenths were seen once. The treatment is: roughly 18 received Ad26.COV2.S at low or high dose, single or two shots; about 5 received placebo; per-sample allocation not given. Sampling happened 63 days after the first vaccine or placebo injection. Spike of the Wuhan-strain SARS-CoV-2 was expressed by an Ad26 vector, which formed the vaccine. There are 13 residues in the CDR3. The germline V and J ends were trimmed by 1 base and 3 bases, with 6 bases remaining between them. CDR1 and CDR2 (germline): LNHDA, SQIVND (reference sequence). Remarks on this clone: Its matching antigen is unknown. This specimen includes other DNA sequences encoding the same CDR3.

This specimen consisted of peripheral blood, obtained in a trial of Ad26.COV2.S vaccine versus placebo. The V call is TRBV19, the J call TRBJ1-1, with D unclear. This receptor was identified in a person aged 18-60 years who received the Ad26.COV2.S COVID-19 vaccine or a placebo. This chain's CDR3 is CASSIGRDTEAFF. CDR3 DNA: TGTGCCAGTAGTATAGGCCGGGACACTGAAGCTTTCTTT.